The 32 T cell receptor beta chains below come from one sample, sequenced in a study of T cell repertoires in cytomegalovirus infection. A single record per CDR3 protein comes from TCRdb applying MiXCR to the reads. The repertoire has a few hundred thousand distinct CDR3 sequences, about 40% of them found once; the top ten carry roughly 50%. The antigens for these receptors are not known. Material: cultured PBMCs, obtained from culture after CMV antigen stimulation. The receptors shown here come from a human donor in good health (CMV status not recorded). Some clones in this sample may be carry-over from other donors' samples.

This clonotype showed up just a few times. This chain uses TRBV19 with TRBJ2-5, with D possibly being TRBD1 (5 bases). Per the germline V gene, CDR1 is LNHDA and CDR2 is SQIVND (reference sequence). The CDR3 has 14 amino acids. V gave up 5 bases and J gave up 3 bases, with 13 bases separating them. DNA of the CDR3: TGTGCCAGTAGTCGAAGAGGCAGGGAAGAGACCCAGTACTTC. Its translation: CASSRRGREETQYF.

V gene TRBV7-2 combines with J gene TRBJ1-2, with a weak D call TRBD1 (6 bases). The CDR3 spans 15 residues. Trimming took 2 bases from V and 8 from J, leaving 18 bases between them. The germline V gene encodes CDR1 SGHTA and CDR2 FQGNSA. The CDR3, as DNA: TGTGCCAGCAGCTTAACGGGACAAGGATCCATAGGCTACACCTTC. Protein sequence: CASSLTGQGSIGYTF. Filled out from reference TRBV7-2 and TRBJ1-2, the complete variable domain reads GAGVSQSPSNKVTEKGKDVELRCDPISGHTALYWYRQSLGQGLEFLIYFQGNSAPDKSGLPSDRFSAERTGGSVSTLTIQRTQQEDSAVYLCASSLTGQGSIGYTFGSGTRLTVV.

This clonotype was detected only a few times. The chain employs TRBV10-3 and TRBJ2-1, with 13 bases lining up with TRBD2. V lost 3 bases, J lost 7 bases, and 3 bases stayed unmatched. CDR3 length equals 15 residues. Germline V gene sequence: CDR1 ENHRY, CDR2 SYGVKD. CDR3 protein: CAISDGLAGDNEQFF. For the CDR3, the DNA is TGTGCCATCAGTGACGGACTAGCGGGAGATAATGAGCAGTTCTTC.

For the CDR3, the DNA is TGTGCCAGCAGTCATAAGGGACTAGCTGCCCGCGAGCAGTACTTC. Amino acid sequence: CASSHKGLAAREQYF. V and J are TRBV11-2 and TRBJ2-7; 9 nucleotides align to TRBD2. The CDR3 spans 15 residues. The germline V gene encodes CDR1 SGHAT and CDR2 FQNNGV. J gave up 6 bases and V 6 bases, and 12 bases lay outside the gene matches. Full variable domain (missing parts from reference TRBV11-2 and TRBJ2-7): EAGVAQSPRYKIIEKRQSVAFWCNPISGHATLYWYQQILGQGPKLLIQFQNNGVVDDSQLPKDRFSAERLKGVDSTLKIQPAKLEDSAVYLCASSHKGLAAREQYFGPGTRLTVT.

V is TRBV27 and J is TRBJ2-6, with TRBD1 matching over 8 bases. The CDR3 is made up of 17 amino acids. Germline trimming cut 8 bases from V and 0 bases from J; bases unmatched to any gene: 9. Per germline, CDR1 MNHEY and CDR2 SMNVEV (reference sequence). The CDR3 loop is CASLWDRKDSGANVLTF. Here the CDR3 DNA reads TGTGCCAGCCTCTGGGACAGGAAGGACTCTGGGGCCAACGTCCTGACTTTC.

This clonotype turned up a few times. The chain recombines TRBV19 with TRBJ1-6; weak D call: TRBD1 (5 bases). Germline assignment: CDR1 LNHDA and CDR2 SQIVND (reference sequence). The CDR3 has 12 residues. Trimming removed 8 bases at V and 9 bases at J, with 11 bases between. DNA for the CDR3: TGTGCCAGTCGGGGGAAGGGTTCACCCCTCCACTTT. Its translation: CASRGKGSPLHF.

The CDR3 DNA sequence: TGTGCCTGGAGTTGGGGAGGGGGCACAGATACGCAGTATTTT. Encoded protein: CAWSWGGGTDTQYF. The rearrangement joins TRBV30 to TRBJ2-3; 7 bases are shared with TRBD2. Trimming removed 2 bases from V and 1 base from J; junction bases left unmatched: 3. There are 14 residues in the CDR3. Germline values: CDR1 GTSNPN, CDR2 SVGIG (reference sequence).

J is TRBJ2-1 and V is TRBV20-1; the match to TRBD2 covers 9 bases. The length of the CDR3 is 16 residues. Germline V gene sequence: CDR1 DFQATT, CDR2 SNEGSKA (reference sequence). V was pared by 3 bases and J by 1 base, with 7 bases of the junction left unmatched. Here the CDR3 reads CSASVSGRGSYNEQFF. As DNA, the CDR3 is TGCAGTGCTAGCGTTAGCGGGAGAGGTTCCTACAATGAGCAGTTCTTC.

The CDR3 loop reads CASSVAGLPGGYTQYF. The CDR3 region has the DNA TGTGCCAGCAGCGTTGCCGGGCTCCCGGGTGGCTATACGCAGTATTTT. The chain recombines TRBV5-4 with TRBJ2-3; no reliable D call. Trimming removed 4 bases from V and 7 bases from J, with 22 bases in between. Germline CDR1 SGHNT, CDR2 YYREEE (reference sequence). The CDR3 consists of 16 residues.

The chain is built from TRBV12-3 or TRBV12-4 and TRBJ1-2; no reliable D call. V was shortened by 2 bases and J by 5 bases, with 12 bases between the two germline ends. The CDR3 runs to 14 residues. The CDR3 DNA sequence: TGTGCCAGCAGTTTACGGGGTCGCGAGTATGGCTACACCTTC. The encoded protein is CASSLRGREYGYTF.

This chain links TRBV6-4 with TRBJ1-2, with D unresolved. The CDR3 totals 13 residues. The germline gives CDR1 MRHNA, CDR2 SNTAGT. V was cut by 2 bases and J by 2 bases, with 6 bases left in between. CDR3 DNA: TGTGCCAGCAGTGACGGCCAGAACTATGGCTACACCTTC. As protein: CASSDGQNYGYTF.

The genes are TRBV12-3 or TRBV12-4 and TRBJ2-1, with 7 bases lining up with TRBD2. Trimming removed 1 base from V and 7 bases from J; junction bases left unmatched: 7. The CDR3 has 15 residues. The CDR3 spells CASSLGLAAKNEQFF. The CDR3 coding sequence is TGTGCCAGCAGTTTAGGGCTAGCGGCAAAAAATGAGCAGTTCTTC.

The V gene is TRBV7-8, the J gene TRBJ2-4; 10 bases are a match to TRBD2. The CDR3 runs 15 residues. V was clipped by 5 bases and J by 11 bases; unmatched bases: 12. Germline lookup yields CDR1 SGHVS and CDR2 FQNEAQ. CDR3: CASSPSLAGGRLQYF. CDR3 DNA: TGTGCCAGCAGCCCCTCCTTAGCGGGAGGTAGACTTCAGTACTTC.

This chain connects TRBV23-1 to TRBJ2-1; TRBD2 is a possible D gene (5 bases). TRBV23-1 belongs to the ORF category, with a function that is uncertain. Trimming removed 6 bases from V and 4 bases from J, with 16 bases in between. This CDR3 is built from 15 residues. CDR3 nucleotide sequence: TGCGCCAGCAGCCTGAGAGGGAGCCAATACAATGAGCAGTTCTTC. Translating it yields CASSLRGSQYNEQFF.

This clonotype came up many times. The chain couples TRBV7-2 to TRBJ2-4; possible D gene TRBD1, 5 bases. Trimming removed 4 bases at V and 5 bases at J, with 12 bases between. The CDR3 runs to 14 residues. Germline lookup yields CDR1 SGHTA and CDR2 FQGNSA. The DNA for the CDR3 is TGTGCCAGCAGCTCATCGGTGGGGCAAAACATTCAGTACTTC. Its translation is CASSSSVGQNIQYF.

This clonotype has more than one count but fewer than ten. The V call is TRBV11-2, the J call TRBJ1-3; no clear D gene. Germline V gene data show CDR1 as SGHAT and CDR2 as FQNNGV. V lost 1 base and J 0 bases, leaving 13 bases between the germline ends. This CDR3 comprises 17 residues. The CDR3 bases are TGTGCCAGCAGCTTAGCCCCCCGGCGGATCTCTGGAAACACCATATATTTT. It is translated as CASSLAPRRISGNTIYF. The full variable domain, completed using reference TRBV11-2 and TRBJ1-3, is EAGVAQSPRYKIIEKRQSVAFWCNPISGHATLYWYQQILGQGPKLLIQFQNNGVVDDSQLPKDRFSAERLKGVDSTLKIQPAKLEDSAVYLCASSLAPRRISGNTIYFGEGSWLTVV.

J is TRBJ2-7 and V is TRBV27; tentative D call: TRBD2 (6 bases). V was cut by 2 bases and J by 4 bases, with 12 bases left in between. CDR3 length: 14 amino acids. Germline assignment: CDR1 MNHEY and CDR2 SMNVEV (reference sequence). DNA of the CDR3: TGTGCCAGCAGTTTAGGGGGGTTTGTGTACGAGCAGTACTTC. Its protein product is CASSLGGFVYEQYF.

The chain employs TRBV5-1 and TRBJ2-2; D not resolved. Germline-derived CDR1 and CDR2 are SGHRS and YFSETQ. The CDR3 has 14 residues. Deletions cut 0 bases from V and 7 bases from J, with 10 bases between. CDR3 sequence: CASSLVQPHGELFF. Written as DNA, the CDR3 is TGCGCCAGCAGCTTGGTTCAGCCGCACGGGGAGCTGTTTTTT.

This clonotype was seen repeatedly, ten times or more. V and J are TRBV7-4 and TRBJ1-5; D perhaps matches TRBD1 (6 bases). This CDR3 is 19 amino acids long. Germline values: CDR1 SGHVT, CDR2 SQSDAQ. V dropped 3 bases and J dropped 0 bases, with 21 bases sitting between them. The CDR3 nucleotides are TGTGCCAGCAGCTTCCACGTACCGCGGGGGGCCTATAGCAATCAGCCCCAGCATTTT. Encoded protein: CASSFHVPRGAYSNQPQHF.

The chain links TRBV12-5 to TRBJ2-7; TRBD1 agrees at 11 bases. This CDR3 is built from 15 residues. V lost 2 bases, J lost 6 bases, and 6 bases stayed unmatched. The germline CDR1 and CDR2 sequences are LGHNT and FRNRAP. The CDR3 loop is CASGLRTGGYVEQYF. The CDR3 coding sequence is TGTGCTAGTGGTTTGAGGACAGGGGGCTATGTCGAGCAGTACTTC.

The sample holds a few counts of this clonotype. The V call is TRBV2, the J call TRBJ1-2; D perhaps matches TRBD1 (6 bases). This CDR3 comprises 14 residues. V was cut by 4 bases and J by 4 bases, with 13 bases left in between. CDR1 is SNHLY and CDR2 is FYNNEI in the germline V gene. CDR3 region: CASSGLGGGYGYTF. DNA of the CDR3: TGTGCCAGCAGTGGTTTAGGGGGAGGCTATGGCTACACCTTC.

The V and J genes are TRBV2 and TRBJ2-3; D may match TRBD1 or TRBD2 (5 bases each). Per germline, CDR1 SNHLY and CDR2 FYNNEI. With 8 bases removed from V and 5 bases from J, the gap between germline ends came to 14 bases. The CDR3 is 13 residues long. The CDR3 region has the DNA TGTGCCAGCTGCCGGGACGGAGAAGATACGCAGTATTTT. Its protein is CASCRDGEDTQYF.

This clonotype was observed many times. This chain uses TRBV7-2 with TRBJ2-7; possible D gene TRBD2, 6 bases. With 2 bases removed from V and 0 bases from J, the gap between germline ends came to 11 bases. The germline V gene encodes CDR1 SGHTA and CDR2 FQGNSA. This CDR3 contains 15 residues. The CDR3 here is CASSLRVAASYEQYF. In DNA, the CDR3 is TGTGCCAGCAGCTTAAGGGTAGCGGCCTCCTACGAGCAGTACTTC.

This clonotype was observed a few times. The rearrangement links TRBV7-2 to TRBJ2-5; D is undetermined. Germline V CDR1 and CDR2: SGHTA, FQGNSA. This CDR3 has 15 amino acids. V was shortened by 5 bases and J by 7 bases, with 20 bases between the two germline ends. Written as DNA, the CDR3 is TGTGCCAGCAGCCCCGCCTCCACGGTCGTCGTGACCCAGTACTTC. Translating it yields CASSPASTVVVTQYF.

This clonotype was recorded a few times. CDR3 in DNA: TGTGCCAGCAGCCAACTAGCGGGAGGGTTCAATGAGCAGTTCTTC. This encodes CASSQLAGGFNEQFF. V usage is TRBV7-2 and J usage is TRBJ2-1, with 13 bases identical to TRBD2. This CDR3 is built from 15 residues. Germline V gene sequence: CDR1 SGHTA, CDR2 FQGNSA. V shed 5 bases and J 6 bases; nucleotides not matched to a gene: 4.

This clonotype showed up just a few times. The rearrangement joins TRBV6-2 or TRBV6-3 to TRBJ1-2; TRBD1 matches 7 bases. This CDR3 contains 14 residues. In germline, CDR1 is MNHEY, CDR2 SVGEGT. V shed 0 bases, J shed 8 bases, and the junction held 6 bases outside the gene matches. The chain's CDR3 is CASSYSNRGNGYTF. In DNA, the CDR3 is TGTGCCAGCAGTTACTCGAACAGGGGAAACGGCTACACCTTC.

In its sample, this clonotype was seen a few times. V is TRBV7-6 and J is TRBJ2-5, with D unresolved. V was cut by 0 bases and J by 2 bases, with 4 bases left in between. This CDR3 contains 13 residues. Germline CDR1 and CDR2: SGHVS and FNYEAQ. The CDR3, as DNA: TGTGCCAGCAGCTTAGCGTTTCAAGAGACCCAGTACTTC. Its protein is CASSLAFQETQYF. The complete variable domain, with remaining parts taken from reference TRBV7-6 and TRBJ2-5, reads GAGVSQSPRYKVTKRGQDVALRCDPISGHVSLYWYRQALGQGPEFLTYFNYEAQQDKSGLPNDRFSAERPEGSISTLTIQRTEQRDSAMYRCASSLAFQETQYFGPGTRLLVL.

The V call is TRBV19, the J call TRBJ1-1; D gene unclear. Germline-derived CDR1 and CDR2 are LNHDA and SQIVND (reference sequence). This CDR3 is built from 11 residues. V lost 3 bases and J 8 bases, leaving 7 bases between the germline ends. The CDR3 DNA follows: TGTGCCAGTAGTATTTTAGACGAAGCTTTCTTT. Its translation is CASSILDEAFF.

The sample holds a few counts of this clonotype. The rearrangement links TRBV12-3 or TRBV12-4 to TRBJ2-1, with 9 bases lining up with TRBD1. The CDR3 loop spans 15 amino acids. V gave up 4 bases and J gave up 3 bases; unmatched junction bases: 4. The CDR3 DNA sequence: TGTGCCAGCAGTTCCCGGGACAGGGTCTACAATGAGCAGTTCTTC. This sequence encodes CASSSRDRVYNEQFF.

The V and J genes are TRBV28 and TRBJ1-3; TRBD1 matches at 7 bases. The J segment lost 4 bases and the V segment lost 6 bases, leaving 18 bases of the junction unmatched. The CDR3 length is 18 residues. Germline values: CDR1 MDHEN, CDR2 SYDVKM. For the CDR3, the DNA is TGTGCCAGCAGCACCGACAGGGCTTTGCTTTTATCGGGAAACACCATATATTTT. Amino acids: CASSTDRALLLSGNTIYF.

The chain carries TRBV4-1 and TRBJ2-7; 13 positions match TRBD2. Germline lookup yields CDR1 MGHRA and CDR2 YSYEKL. With 1 base clipped from V and 2 bases from J, the junction kept 23 bases outside the gene matches. The CDR3 consists of 23 residues. For the CDR3, the DNA is TGCGCCAGCAGCCAAGTAGGCTCGGGGGGGAGCCCGGGACTAGCGGGGATCACCTACGAGCAGTACTTC. Amino acid sequence: CASSQVGSGGSPGLAGITYEQYF.

This clonotype occurred a few times. The rearrangement uses TRBV7-2 and TRBJ2-7; the D is unclear. Germline CDR1 SGHTA, CDR2 FQGNSA. This CDR3 region has 14 residues. V lost 5 bases and J 5 bases, leaving 16 bases between the germline ends. CDR3 residues: CASSPRKEIHEQYF. Written as DNA, the CDR3 is TGTGCCAGCAGCCCCAGGAAGGAGATCCACGAGCAGTACTTC. Combining the CDR3 with reference TRBV7-2 and TRBJ2-7 gives the whole variable domain GAGVSQSPSNKVTEKGKDVELRCDPISGHTALYWYRQSLGQGLEFLIYFQGNSAPDKSGLPSDRFSAERTGGSVSTLTIQRTQQEDSAVYLCASSPRKEIHEQYFGPGTRLTVT.